What follows are 3 T cell receptor beta chains derived from one specimen sequenced in a study of tumor-infiltrating lymphocytes in localized non-small cell lung cancer. The table came from immunoSEQ multiplex PCR; TCRdb's copy has only in-frame clones and leaves some out. This table holds about 23,000 clones, about two thirds found once. The sequenced material came from lung tumor tissue. These receptors all stem from a human donor with non-small cell lung cancer.

Here the CDR3 reads CAISERGGNTEAFF. The CDR3 coding sequence is TGTGCCATCAGTGAGCGTGGGGGGAACACTGAAGCTTTCTTT. V gene TRBV10-3 combines with J gene TRBJ1-1; weak D call: TRBD1 (5 bases). The CDR3 runs 14 residues. Trimming pared 2 bases from V and 1 base from J, leaving 8 bases between. Germline CDR1 is ENHRY and CDR2 is SYGVKD.

This sequence joins TRBV7-3 and TRBJ2-3, with TRBD2 identical over 8 bases. Germline V gene lookup returns CDR1 SGHTA and CDR2 FQGTGA. The CDR3 totals 16 residues. Losses at the gene ends were 5 bases for V and 7 bases for J; bases not matched to a gene: 14. The CDR3 is CASSLSGTRGAYTQYF. CDR3 DNA: TGTGCCAGCAGCCTCAGCGGGACTAGGGGCGCATATACGCAGTATTTT.

The chain has TRBV11-2 and TRBJ1-1, with 8 bases that match TRBD1. CDR1 is SGHAT, CDR2 FQNNGV, per germline. The CDR3 totals 17 residues. The V gene end was trimmed by 2 bases and the J gene end by 1 base; junction bases not matched to a gene: 9. The CDR3 nucleotides are TGTGCCAGCAGCTTACCAGCTCGAGACAGGGGGAACACTGAAGCTTTCTTT. Translation: CASSLPARDRGNTEAFF.